This paragraph covers one TCR beta chain sequence. This clonotype appeared a few times. Its cognate antigen has yet to be identified. Within one base of it there is no much larger clone, and no base qualities were kept. The data originate from a study of T-cell reconstitution after alpha-beta-depleted transplantation in children (dated by TCRdb to 2016 to 2018). Background on the whole study: T-cell immune reconstitution after TCRalphabeta/CD19-depleted allogeneic hematopoietic cell transplantation in children was quantitatively tracked in the study by means of TCR repertoire profiling. Overall results and qualifications from the work: Apparently early alphabetaT-cell count recovery about two months after transplant reportedly relied on only several hundred rapidly expanded clones derived from non-depleted graft cells. In some patients, high TCRbeta diversity at day 60 was attributed to recipient T cells and intrathymic progenitors that had survived conditioning. Hyperexpanded clone frequencies declined over subsequent months; after one year, T-cell counts and TCRbeta diversity were mostly attributed to newly produced T cells.

The treatment or condition label here, explained by the study, means: allogeneic hematopoietic cell transplantation with graft depleted of TCRalphabeta T cells and CD19 B cells. TCRalphabeta/CD19-depleted allogeneic hematopoietic cell grafts were given to the transplant recipients, all of whom were children. The method was PCR. Reads for this sample came from an Illumina HiSeq 2500. Molecular barcoding was employed in the preparation of TCR libraries, with unique molecular identifiers being used to normalize TCRbeta repertoire quantification. TCRdb cleaned the public reads at Q25 with fastp, built clones with MiXCR and kept in-frame beta chains. Rows with one shared CDR3 protein collapse into an entry with the most common genes and DNA. The sample includes approximately 1,000,000 distinct CDR3 sequences, with about 29% observed a single time. Of the sample, about 28% falls within the top ten clones.

The CDR3 numbers 14 residues from cysteine through phenylalanine. The read is trimmed to its CDR3 DNA, 42 bases read in frame from base 1. From V the trimming removes 0 bases and from J it removes 5 bases, while the gene matches leave 4 bases of the junction unaccounted for. As encoded in the germline V gene, CDR1 is MDHEN while CDR2 is SYDVKM. The sequenced sample was PBMCs, mostly from graft donor cells, obtained 360 days after TCRalphabeta/CD19-depleted stem cell transplant. The sequence joins TRBV28 to TRBJ2-7, and TRBD2 aligns with 7 junction nucleotides. This receptor was obtained from a boy under two years old who had a stem cell transplant for SCID, so the T cells may come from the graft donor. The DNA sequence follows: TGTGCCAGCAGTTTATGGATGGGAGGGGACGAGCAGTACTTC. Its product reads: CASSLWMGGDEQYF.